These 27 T cell receptor beta chains share one sample of origin, sequenced in a study of early T cells in non-severe SARS-CoV-2 infection. In TCRdb, the 5' RACE reads were re-called with MiXCR into one record per CDR3 protein. The table includes roughly 54,000 distinct CDR3 sequences, roughly 5.3% detected once. Sequencing was carried out using whole blood. The receptors derive from an adult who was a healthcare worker with PCR-confirmed SARS-CoV-2 infection or an uninfected control (not recorded which).

This clonotype was recorded at least ten times. The chain joins TRBV7-2 to TRBJ2-6; no definite D call. Trimming removed 6 bases from V and 0 bases from J, with 3 bases in between. Germline-derived CDR1 and CDR2 are SGHTA and FQGNSA. The CDR3 has 13 residues. CDR3 sequence reads: CASSHSGANVLTF. In DNA form, the CDR3 reads TGTGCCAGCAGTCACTCTGGGGCCAACGTCCTGACTTTC.

This clonotype has at least ten counts. The chain uses TRBV29-1 and TRBJ1-1; D is possibly TRBD1 (5 bases). CDR1 and CDR2 (germline): SQVTM, ANQGSEA. The V gene lost 5 bases and the J gene lost 6 bases, with 16 bases spanning the gap. The CDR3 loop spans 13 amino acids. Written as DNA, the CDR3 is TGCAGCGTTACCGGGGCCTCCCGCGCTGAAGCTTTCTTT. Residues: CSVTGASRAEAFF.

The chain links TRBV15 to TRBJ2-7; 8 bases map to TRBD2. Per the germline V gene, CDR1 is LNHNV and CDR2 is YYDKDF (reference sequence). J gave up 0 bases and V 2 bases, and 3 bases lay outside the gene matches. CDR3 length: 15 residues. The CDR3 sequence is CATSRLAGPSYEQYF. In DNA, the CDR3 is TGTGCCACCAGCAGACTAGCGGGCCCCTCCTACGAGCAGTACTTC.

The CDR3 DNA sequence: TGTGCCAGCAGTTACTTTGGCGGCTCTGGGGCCAACGTCCTGACTTTC. Translated, it gives CASSYFGGSGANVLTF. The chain combines TRBV6-2 or TRBV6-3 with TRBJ2-6, with D hard to call. Trimming pared 1 base from V and 0 bases from J, leaving 7 bases between. This CDR3 spans 16 amino acids. CDR1 MNHEY and CDR2 SVGEGT come from the germline V gene.

Details on this clonotype: Being one base from a much bigger clone, this may be a read error. J is TRBJ2-3 and V is TRBV6-6; 8 nucleotides match TRBD2. Germline V CDR1 and CDR2: MNHNY, SVGAGI (reference sequence). The CDR3 is 15 amino acids. CDR3 region: CASMAHRTSTGTQYF. Written as DNA, the CDR3 is TGTGCCAGCATGGCCCACCGGACTAGCACAGGTACGCAGTATTTT.

V gene TRBV20-1 combines with J gene TRBJ1-1; no firm D call. The CDR3 contains 14 residues. The ends were cut back, 0 bases at V and 0 bases at J, with 8 bases in the middle. Germline CDR1 DFQATT, CDR2 SNEGSKA (reference sequence). CDR3 amino acids: CSARDRMLNTEAFF. DNA for the CDR3: TGCAGTGCTAGAGATCGCATGCTGAACACTGAAGCTTTCTTT.

The table lists this clonotype with many counts. The V gene is TRBV6-1, the J gene TRBJ2-1; 11 nucleotides align to TRBD2. The ends lost 7 bases at V and 9 bases at J; junction bases unmatched: 11. The germline V gene encodes CDR1 MNHNS and CDR2 SASEGT. This CDR3 is 15 amino acids long. CDR3 protein: CASTGLAGAEGEQFF. The DNA of the CDR3 is TGTGCCAGCACTGGACTAGCGGGTGCTGAGGGTGAGCAGTTCTTC.

The chain links TRBV12-3 or TRBV12-4 to TRBJ2-5; weak D call: TRBD1 (5 bases). Trimming left V 1 base short and J 5 bases short, with 8 bases between. The CDR3 covers 13 residues. The CDR3 protein is CASSLVAGETQYF. The CDR3, as DNA: TGTGCCAGCAGTTTAGTCGCAGGGGAGACCCAGTACTTC.

This clonotype was found many times. The gene calls are TRBV23-1 and TRBJ2-1, with D tentatively TRBD1 or TRBD2 (5 bases each). TRBV23-1 is identified as an open reading frame with a role that is uncertain. V shed 8 bases and J shed 0 bases, with 14 bases lying between them. CDR3 size: 15 residues. The CDR3: CASRTPGSSYNEQFF. Written as DNA, the CDR3 is TGCGCCAGCCGCACCCCAGGGAGCTCCTACAATGAGCAGTTCTTC.

Ten or more counts support this clonotype. The chain employs TRBV7-8 and TRBJ2-3; TRBD2 matches at 8 bases. With 7 bases clipped from V and 2 bases from J, the junction kept 8 bases outside the gene matches. There are 15 residues in the CDR3. Germline CDR1 SGHVS, CDR2 FQNEAQ. The DNA of the CDR3 is TGTGCCAGCATACAAACTAGCGGAAACACAGATACGCAGTATTTT. This translates into CASIQTSGNTDTQYF.

This clonotype was seen at least ten times. V is TRBV6-4 and J is TRBJ2-3; 8 bases map to TRBD2. With V trimmed by 4 bases and J by 2 bases, 2 bases remained unmatched. The V gene's germline CDR1 is MRHNA and CDR2 SNTAGT. This CDR3 region has 14 residues. The CDR3 region has the DNA TGTGCCAGCAGTGCGGGACTAGACACAGATACGCAGTATTTT. Its protein product is CASSAGLDTDTQYF.

This chain links TRBV19 with TRBJ2-5; TRBD1 aligns across 8 bases. CDR1 and CDR2 from the germline V gene are LNHDA and SQIVND (reference sequence). Losses at the gene ends were 2 bases for V and 0 bases for J; bases not matched to a gene: 5. This CDR3 contains 16 residues. The CDR3 sequence: CASSIRSGGYQETQYF. The CDR3 bases are TGTGCCAGTAGTATAAGGTCAGGGGGCTACCAAGAGACCCAGTACTTC.

Of note for this clonotype: Just one base apart from a much larger clone, this may be a read error. The chain uses TRBV12-3 or TRBV12-4 and TRBJ1-2, with 10 bases matching TRBD1. The CDR3 sequence is 15 residues long. The junction had 7 bases not matched to a gene; V was cut back by 7 bases and J by 2 bases. In DNA, the CDR3 is TGTGCCAGCATCTTTGGGACAGGGGACAACTATGGCTACACCTTC. Translated, it gives CASIFGTGDNYGYTF.

V usage is TRBV3-1 and J usage is TRBJ2-1; 9 bases map to TRBD2. The CDR3 contains 15 residues. V was clipped by 3 bases and J by 7 bases; unmatched bases: 7. Germline V CDR1 and CDR2: LGHDT, YNNKEL (reference sequence). CDR3 DNA sequence: TGTGCCAGCAGCCAGGCGGCTAGCGGGGCAAATGAGCAGTTCTTC. It translates to CASSQAASGANEQFF.

This clonotype turned up a few times. The V call is TRBV6-6, the J call TRBJ1-2, with TRBD1 matching over 8 bases. V lost 2 bases to trimming and J lost 3 bases; unmatched junction nucleotides: 2. This CDR3 region has 14 residues. Germline V lookup: CDR1 MNHNY, CDR2 SVGAGI (reference sequence). The CDR3 loop reads CASSYNRGDYGYTF. The CDR3 DNA reads as TGTGCCAGCAGTTACAACAGGGGGGACTATGGCTACACCTTC.

This clonotype was detected ten times or more. V gene TRBV6-5 combines with J gene TRBJ1-2; possibly TRBD1 for D (5 bases). Germline V gives CDR1 MNHEY, CDR2 SVGAGI. The length of the CDR3 is 12 residues. V was pared by 4 bases and J by 4 bases, with 7 bases between. CDR3 in DNA: TGTGCCAGCAGTTCAGGGTCCTATGGCTACACCTTC. Translating gives CASSSGSYGYTF.

Many counts were recorded for this clonotype. The rearrangement uses TRBV10-3 and TRBJ1-2; D perhaps matches TRBD1 (5 bases). V was cut by 6 bases and J by 4 bases, with 12 bases left in between. This CDR3 spans 13 amino acids. Germline V gene sequence: CDR1 ENHRY, CDR2 SYGVKD. CDR3 nucleotides: TGTGCCATCAGCCCGGGGACCGGCTATGGCTACACCTTC. This codes for CAISPGTGYGYTF.

The chain is built from TRBV11-2 and TRBJ2-2, with TRBD1 as a possible D gene (5 bases). The V end was cut by 4 bases, the J end by 1 base, with 13 bases between. CDR3 length: 16 amino acids. Per the germline V gene, CDR1 is SGHAT and CDR2 is FQNNGV. CDR3 in amino acids: CASSYHIQGNTGELFF. In DNA, the CDR3 is TGTGCCAGCAGCTACCACATCCAGGGGAACACCGGGGAGCTGTTTTTT.

In this sample, this clonotype turned up a few times. The rearrangement joins TRBV20-1 to TRBJ2-1, with 7 positions matching TRBD2. Losses at the gene ends were 2 bases for V and 8 bases for J; bases not matched to a gene: 9. CDR3 length equals 14 residues. The germline V gene encodes CDR1 DFQATT and CDR2 SNEGSKA (reference sequence). CDR3 sequence (DNA): TGCAGTGCTAGACCCTGGACTAGGGGCGATGAGCAGTTCTTC. This codes for CSARPWTRGDEQFF.

This clonotype was picked up many times. This chain links TRBV2 with TRBJ2-3; unclear D gene. Trimming pared 6 bases from V and 4 bases from J, leaving 8 bases between. The germline CDR1 and CDR2 sequences are SNHLY and FYNNEI. The CDR3 is made up of 12 amino acids. The CDR3 sequence is CASSVTPDTQYF. In DNA, the CDR3 is TGTGCCAGCAGCGTCACCCCAGATACGCAGTATTTT.

The chain links TRBV5-1 to TRBJ2-3; D unresolved. Germline V gene sequence: CDR1 SGHRS, CDR2 YFSETQ. The CDR3 has 15 residues. V gave up 0 bases and J gave up 4 bases, with 12 bases separating them. Written as DNA, the CDR3 is TGCGCCAGCAGCTTGGCGGGTACCAGCGCAGATACGCAGTATTTT. Residues: CASSLAGTSADTQYF.

Many counts were recorded for this clonotype. The chain employs TRBV3-1 and TRBJ2-2; D is unclear. V was pared by 1 base and J by 0 bases, with 3 bases between. Per the germline V gene, CDR1 is LGHDT and CDR2 is YNNKEL (reference sequence). The CDR3 sequence is 14 residues long. The CDR3 sequence is CASSQVPNTGELFF. CDR3 in DNA: TGTGCCAGCAGCCAAGTGCCGAACACCGGGGAGCTGTTTTTT.

The V and J genes are TRBV12-3 or TRBV12-4 and TRBJ1-5; TRBD1 might be the D (6 bases). The V end lost 1 base, the J end lost 4 bases, and 11 bases lay between the germline ends. The CDR3 spans 15 residues. The CDR3 region has the DNA TGTGCCAGCAGTTTAGAGGGGGGGTTTAATCAGCCCCAGCATTTT. Translating it yields CASSLEGGFNQPQHF.

The genes are TRBV5-6 and TRBJ2-1; no clear D gene. The CDR3 spans 13 residues. V was shortened by 4 bases and J by 10 bases, with 15 bases between the two germline ends. Germline-derived CDR1 and CDR2 are SGHDT and YYEEEE. CDR3 coding DNA: TGTGCCAGCAGCAATGCTGCCCCCGGGGAGCAGTTCTTC. Translating it yields CASSNAAPGEQFF.

This clonotype has a count of ten or more. The CDR3 sequence is CASSYPGYEQYF. CDR3 DNA sequence: TGTGCCAGCAGCTACCCCGGCTACGAGCAGTACTTC. The chain recombines TRBV11-2 with TRBJ2-7; D not resolved. CDR1 and CDR2 from the germline V gene are SGHAT and FQNNGV. V gave up 4 bases and J gave up 3 bases, with 7 bases separating them. The CDR3 has 12 residues.

This clonotype showed up many times. The chain links TRBV12-3 or TRBV12-4 to TRBJ2-3; 10 positions agree with TRBD2. V shed 5 bases, J shed 5 bases, and the junction held 10 bases outside the gene matches. This CDR3 is 16 amino acids long. CDR3 sequence (DNA): TGTGCCAGCAGTAAGACTAGCGGGCCCCTTGGAGATACGCAGTATTTT. Translation: CASSKTSGPLGDTQYF.

The V gene is TRBV6-5, the J gene TRBJ1-6; the D is unclear. Trimming stripped 5 bases from V and 7 bases from J, with 6 bases between. CDR1 is MNHEY, CDR2 SVGAGI, per germline. This CDR3 spans 12 amino acids. For the CDR3, the DNA is TGTGCCAGCAGTGACCCAAATTCACCCCTCCACTTT. It encodes CASSDPNSPLHF.